The rows below give T cell receptor beta chains drawn from one sample of a study of blood T cell repertoires in COVID-19. The assay was immunoSEQ multiplex PCR, and TCRdb's table has in-frame clones only and misses some. This repertoire shows 65,000 to 90,000 clones, roughly 87% found once; its top ten account for about 3%. Sequencing was done on a sample of peripheral blood. Receptors were obtained from a woman in her forties or fifties with active or convalescent COVID-19. CDR3s include the opening cysteine and the closing phenylalanine or tryptophan. D genes are given only for firm matches.

D | V | CDR3
TRBD1 | TRBV6-2/TRBV6-3 | CASSYLPGGVPQLEAFF
TRBD2 | TRBV15 | CATSGYSGGGNNEQFF
- | TRBV10-3 | CAISEAPGYGGYTF
- | TRBV14 | CASSQGLTGSSTSTDTQYF
TRBD2 | TRBV9 | CASSEAGGLGDEQYF
TRBD2 | TRBV10-3 | CAISEPGLAGGNEQFF
- | TRBV3-1/TRBV3-2 | CASSQEGPSGNYGYTF
TRBD1 | TRBV10-3 | CAISADRVFTEAFF
- | TRBV5-4 | CASSFGLFGEQYF
- | TRBV6-5 | CASSWTDNSPLHF
- | TRBV6-5 | CASSSGVGNYGYTF
TRBD1 | TRBV6-5 | CASSYGAGGSYEQYF
- | TRBV12-3/TRBV12-4 | CASSYREASGAFF
- | TRBV5-3 | CARYTGGYTF
TRBD1 | TRBV7-9 | CASSPGQVSYEQYF
- | TRBV18 | CASSPSRGGASYNEQFF
TRBD2 | TRBV4-3 | CASSQGGGLANEQYF
- | TRBV6-2/TRBV6-3 | CASSYSWESNTEAFF
TRBD2 | TRBV7-8 | CASSLAGSGGAGELFF
TRBD1 | TRBV4-3 | CASSQVQGLRGANVLTF
- | TRBV7-7 | CASSPMASSGANVLTF
- | TRBV6-2/TRBV6-3 | CASSVKGQNTEAFF
- | TRBV5-1 | CASSLRPGLGTGELFF
- | TRBV18 | CASSPPAGRHGYTF
- | TRBV19 | CASRPGHPEGEKLFF
- | TRBV6-5 | CASKDRSYGYTF